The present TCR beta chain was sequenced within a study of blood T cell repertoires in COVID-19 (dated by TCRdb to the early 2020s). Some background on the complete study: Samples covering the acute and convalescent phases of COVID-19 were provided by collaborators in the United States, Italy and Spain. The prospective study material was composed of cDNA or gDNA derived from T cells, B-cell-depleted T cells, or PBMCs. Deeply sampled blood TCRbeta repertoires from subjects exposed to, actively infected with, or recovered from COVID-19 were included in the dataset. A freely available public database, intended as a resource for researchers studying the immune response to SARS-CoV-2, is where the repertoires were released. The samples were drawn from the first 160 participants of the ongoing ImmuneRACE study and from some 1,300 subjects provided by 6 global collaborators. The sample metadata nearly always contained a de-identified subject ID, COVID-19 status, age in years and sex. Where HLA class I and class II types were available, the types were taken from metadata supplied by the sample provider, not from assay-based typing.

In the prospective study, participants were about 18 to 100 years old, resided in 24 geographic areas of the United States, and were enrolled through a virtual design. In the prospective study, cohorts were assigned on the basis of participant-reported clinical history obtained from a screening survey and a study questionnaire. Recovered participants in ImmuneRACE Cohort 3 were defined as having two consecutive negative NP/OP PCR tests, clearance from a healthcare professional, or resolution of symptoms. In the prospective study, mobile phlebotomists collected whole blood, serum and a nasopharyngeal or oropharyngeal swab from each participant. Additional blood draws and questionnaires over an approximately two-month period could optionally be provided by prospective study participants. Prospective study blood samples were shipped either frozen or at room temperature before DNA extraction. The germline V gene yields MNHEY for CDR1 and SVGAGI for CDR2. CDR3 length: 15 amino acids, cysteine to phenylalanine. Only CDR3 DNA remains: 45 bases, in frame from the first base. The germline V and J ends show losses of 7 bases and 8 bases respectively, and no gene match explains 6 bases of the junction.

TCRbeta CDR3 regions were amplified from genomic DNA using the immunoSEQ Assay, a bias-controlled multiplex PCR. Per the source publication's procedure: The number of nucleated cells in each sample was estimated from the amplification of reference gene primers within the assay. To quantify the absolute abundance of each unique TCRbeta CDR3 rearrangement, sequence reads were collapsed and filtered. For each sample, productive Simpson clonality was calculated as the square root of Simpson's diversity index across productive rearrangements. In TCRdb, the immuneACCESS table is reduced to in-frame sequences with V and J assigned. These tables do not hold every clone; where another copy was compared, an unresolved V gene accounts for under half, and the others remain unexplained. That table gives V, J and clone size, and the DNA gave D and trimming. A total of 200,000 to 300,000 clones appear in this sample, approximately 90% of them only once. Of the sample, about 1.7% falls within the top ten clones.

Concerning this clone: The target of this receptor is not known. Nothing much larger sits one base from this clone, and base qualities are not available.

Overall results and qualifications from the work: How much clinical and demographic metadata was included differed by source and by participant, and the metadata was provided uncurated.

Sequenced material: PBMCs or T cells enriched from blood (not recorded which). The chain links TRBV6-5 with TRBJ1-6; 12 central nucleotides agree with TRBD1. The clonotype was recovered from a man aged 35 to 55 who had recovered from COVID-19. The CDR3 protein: CASIRDRGRDSPLHF. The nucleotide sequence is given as TGTGCCAGCATTAGGGACAGGGGGCGTGATTCACCCCTCCACTTT.